The rows below give T cell receptor beta chains drawn from one sample of a study of blood T cell repertoires in COVID-19. Some clones are missing from TCRdb's copy, which holds only in-frame ones; the method was immunoSEQ multiplex PCR. This table has approximately 28,000 clones, 70% to 90% appearing once. The sample was peripheral blood. Receptors were obtained from a human donor in a cohort sampled during active COVID-19. CDR3s include the opening cysteine and the closing phenylalanine or tryptophan. A D gene is named only where the DNA matches it firmly. Size is stated for part of the rows, as once, few or many counts, or as a class when the clone is expanded.

clone_size,v_call,d_call,j_call,cdr3_nt,cdr3_aa
-,TRBV19,TRBD1,TRBJ1-1,TGTGCCAGTTGGACAGGGCCCATGAACACTGAAGCTTTCTTT,CASWTGPMNTEAFF
once,TRBV6-2/TRBV6-3,-,TRBJ2-3,TGTGCCAGCAGCGCCTCGGGGAGGTTCCTACGCACAGATACGCAGTATTTT,CASSASGRFLRTDTQYF
-,TRBV14,TRBD1,TRBJ2-7,TGTGCCAGCAGCCAAGATTTGCAGTTGGGACAGGTGCGCAACGAGCAGTACTTC,CASSQDLQLGQVRNEQYF
-,TRBV5-1,-,TRBJ2-3,TGCGCCAGCAGCTTGTCCCTTCCGAGCACAGATACGCAGTATTTT,CASSLSLPSTDTQYF
-,TRBV7-2,TRBD2,TRBJ2-1,TGTGCCAGCAGCCTGATAGCGGGGGGGCAGTTTGAGCAGTTCTTC,CASSLIAGGQFEQFF
once,TRBV6-1,-,TRBJ2-3,TGTGCCAGCAGTGAAGTATATTCTACGGATACGCAGTATTTT,CASSEVYSTDTQYF
-,TRBV7-3,TRBD2,TRBJ2-1,TGTGCCAGCAGCGTGACTAGCGGGGGGTTTGAGCAGTTCTTC,CASSVTSGGFEQFF
-,TRBV29-1,TRBD2,TRBJ2-7,TGCAGCGTTGCGGGGGGGGGCGTGGACGAGCAGTACTTC,CSVAGGGVDEQYF
-,TRBV7-2,TRBD2,TRBJ2-1,TGTGCCAGCAGCTTAGAAGTGCGGGGGGGCCGCAACAATGAGCAGTTCTTC,CASSLEVRGGRNNEQFF
-,TRBV9,TRBD1,TRBJ1-4,TGTGCCAGCAGCGGGACAGGGACGGACGAAAAACTGTTTTTT,CASSGTGTDEKLFF
once,TRBV7-3,TRBD1,TRBJ1-2,TGTGCCAGCAGCTCGACAGGGGGAGCTAACTATGGCTACACCTTC,CASSSTGGANYGYTF
-,TRBV18,TRBD2,TRBJ2-7,TGTGCCAGCTCACCGACGTCTTTAGCGGGGGGGCGCGAGCAGTACTTC,CASSPTSLAGGREQYF
few,TRBV2,TRBD2,TRBJ2-5,TGTGCCAGCAGCGGGACTAGCGGGATGGGGGAGACCCAGTACTTC,CASSGTSGMGETQYF
-,TRBV18,-,TRBJ2-1,TGTGCCAGCTCACCGAACAGGGCTAGGAGCTCCTACAATGAGCAGTTCTTC,CASSPNRARSSYNEQFF
-,TRBV7-2,TRBD1,TRBJ2-7,TGTGCCAGCAGCTCCGGTCGGACAGGGGCCTACGAGCAGTACTTC,CASSSGRTGAYEQYF
-,TRBV6-2/TRBV6-3,TRBD1,TRBJ1-2,TGTGCCAGCAGTTACGGGACAGGGGCCTCCTACGGGCTTGGCTACACCTTC,CASSYGTGASYGLGYTF
-,TRBV5-1,-,TRBJ1-6,TGCGCCAGCAGCTTGGACGGGAGCTCCTATAATTCACCCCTCCACTTT,CASSLDGSSYNSPLHF
once,TRBV29-1,-,TRBJ1-1,TGCAGCGGGACTTATGGACTCGGGGGATACACTGAAGCTTTCTTT,CSGTYGLGGYTEAFF
-,TRBV19,TRBD1,TRBJ2-7,TGTGCCAGTAGTACCACCTCCCGACAGGGATTCTCCTACGAGCAGTACTTC,CASSTTSRQGFSYEQYF
few,TRBV6-2/TRBV6-3,TRBD2,TRBJ2-3,TGTGCCAGCAGTTACTCTGGGACTAGCGGGGGGGAAGGCCTCTTCTCAGATACGCAGTATTTT,CASSYSGTSGGEGLFSDTQYF
-,TRBV6-5,TRBD1,TRBJ2-3,TGTGCCAGCAGCCGACAGGGAAGCACAGATACGCAGTATTTT,CASSRQGSTDTQYF
few,TRBV19,TRBD2,TRBJ2-3,TGTGCCAGTAGTATTAGCCTAGCGGGGGGCGTAGATACGCAGTATTTT,CASSISLAGGVDTQYF
-,TRBV9,TRBD2,TRBJ2-1,TGTGCCAGCAGCGTGAAGTCATTGGGCGGGGGGGCAGGCAATGAGCAGTTCTTC,CASSVKSLGGGAGNEQFF
few,TRBV4-1,TRBD1,TRBJ2-2,TGCGCCAGCAGCCACTCGACAGGGGGCTATACCGGGGAGCTGTTTTTT,CASSHSTGGYTGELFF
-,TRBV28,-,TRBJ2-5,TGTGCCAGCAACTGGGAGACCCAGTACTTC,CASNWETQYF
-,TRBV5-8,-,TRBJ2-5,TGTGCCAGCAAGCTTGCGGAGACCCAGTACTTC,CASKLAETQYF
-,TRBV5-6,TRBD1,TRBJ1-1,TGTGCCAGCAGCGTCGGGACAGGGGGCACTGAAGCTTTCTTT,CASSVGTGGTEAFF
-,TRBV10-3,-,TRBJ1-5,TGTGCCATCAGTGAGTCCCCAGCGCCTCAGCCCCAGCATTTT,CAISESPAPQPQHF
-,TRBV11-2,-,TRBJ2-5,TGTGCCAGCAGCTTAGATAGTATCTCCCAAGAGACCCAGTACTTC,CASSLDSISQETQYF
-,TRBV2,TRBD2,TRBJ2-6,TGTGCCAGCAGACCACCGACTAGCGGGGTCGGGGCCAACGTCCTGACTTTC,CASRPPTSGVGANVLTF
-,TRBV19,-,TRBJ2-7,TGTGCCAGTAGTACCCCGTCACAGGGAGCTCGTGAGCAGTACTTC,CASSTPSQGAREQYF
-,TRBV3-1/TRBV3-2,TRBD2,TRBJ2-7,TGTGCCAGCAGCCGTAGGACTAGCGGGCCCAGGGAGCAGTACTTC,CASSRRTSGPREQYF
-,TRBV7-9,-,TRBJ1-1,TGTGCCAGCAGCTTAGGGAGACAGCCGAACACTGAAGCTTTCTTT,CASSLGRQPNTEAFF
few,TRBV5-6,-,TRBJ2-5,TGTGCCAGCAGCTTGGGCGGGCTAGCATATCAAGAGACCCAGTACTTC,CASSLGGLAYQETQYF
-,TRBV7-6,-,TRBJ2-7,TGTGCCAGCAGTACAGGGAGGGGGTCCTACGAGCAGTACTTC,CASSTGRGSYEQYF
-,TRBV7-8,TRBD1,TRBJ1-5,TGTGCCAGCAGCCAAGGTACAGGGGCGGCCACTTATAGCAATCAGCCCCAGCATTTT,CASSQGTGAATYSNQPQHF
-,TRBV28,-,TRBJ1-2,TGTGCCAGCAGTCCGTATCGGACAGCTGGCTATGGCTACACCTTC,CASSPYRTAGYGYTF
-,TRBV6-1,TRBD1,TRBJ2-7,TGTGCCAGCAGTGAAGGGATAACCGGGACAGGGTTGACCTACGAGCAGTACTTC,CASSEGITGTGLTYEQYF
few,TRBV6-1,-,TRBJ1-5,TGTGCCAGCAGTGAAGGGGTGGGCCAGCCCCAGCATTTT,CASSEGVGQPQHF
-,TRBV7-3,TRBD2,TRBJ2-1,TGTGCCAGCAGCCCGTGGACTAGCGGGGGGGCATCGAATGAGCAGTTCTTC,CASSPWTSGGASNEQFF
-,TRBV19,TRBD1,TRBJ2-1,TGTGCCAGTAGTATAACAGGGGGTTACAATGAGCAGTTCTTC,CASSITGGYNEQFF
-,TRBV5-6,-,TRBJ2-1,TGTGCCAGCACCCCCGGACAGACCTACAATGAGCAGTTCTTC,CASTPGQTYNEQFF
-,TRBV5-1,TRBD1,TRBJ2-5,TGCGCCAGCAGCTTGGAGGGCAGGGGGTTGGAGACCCAGTACTTC,CASSLEGRGLETQYF
-,TRBV5-5,-,TRBJ2-2,TGTGCCAGCAGCTACCAACAGGGAAACACCGGGGAGCTGTTTTTT,CASSYQQGNTGELFF
-,TRBV7-6,-,TRBJ2-6,TGTGCCAGCAGCTTAGGAACTGCGGGGAGTGGGGCCAACGTCCTGACTTTC,CASSLGTAGSGANVLTF